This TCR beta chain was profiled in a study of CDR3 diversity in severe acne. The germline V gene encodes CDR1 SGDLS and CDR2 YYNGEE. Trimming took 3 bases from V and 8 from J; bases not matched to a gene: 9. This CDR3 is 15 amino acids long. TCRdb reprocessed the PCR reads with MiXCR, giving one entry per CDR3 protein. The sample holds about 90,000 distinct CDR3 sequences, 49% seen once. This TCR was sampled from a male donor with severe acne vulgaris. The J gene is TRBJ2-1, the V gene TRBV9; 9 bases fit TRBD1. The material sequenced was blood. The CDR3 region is CASSAQGAREDEQFF. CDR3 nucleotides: TGTGCCAGCAGCGCACAGGGGGCAAGGGAGGATGAGCAGTTCTTC.